Below are 2 T cell receptor beta chains sequenced from a single sample in a study of immune characterization of retroperitoneal liposarcoma. TCRdb re-derived calls from the PCR reads in MiXCR, one entry per CDR3 protein. The data show under 2,500 distinct CDR3 sequences, around 25% seen once. Sequencing used tumor tissue. These receptors all stem from a male donor with retroperitoneal liposarcoma.

This clonotype was counted ten times or more. A much larger clone lies a single base off, so this may be a read error. The rearrangement uses TRBV6-1 and TRBJ2-1; TRBD1 matches at 7 bases. This CDR3 contains 15 residues. Germline-derived CDR1 and CDR2 are MNHNS and SASEGT. V trimming: 2 bases; J trimming: 10 bases; junction bases outside the gene matches: 11. As DNA, the CDR3 is TGTGCCAGCAGTGAAAGAGTAGGGGGCCTCTACGAGCAGTTCTTC. Its protein is CASSERVGGLYEQFF.

Regarding this clonotype: Relative to the germline gene, one junction end is altered; a read error may explain this. This chain's CDR3 is CASSQAGTGGSYNEQFF. The CDR3 region has the DNA TGTGCCAGCAGCCAAGCGGGAACAGGGGGATCCTACAATGAGCAGTTCTTC. V usage is TRBV4-1 and J usage is TRBJ2-1, with D maybe TRBD1 (8 bases). This CDR3 contains 17 residues. Germline CDR1 is MGHRA and CDR2 is YSYEKL.